Included here is one T cell receptor (beta chain) sequence, with context. In the PCR, 60 Vbeta and 13 Jbeta primers were used. Data came from immunoSEQ multiplex PCR; TCRdb stores just in-frame clones and leaves some out. Here the sample spans under 200,000 clones, 75% to 90% being singletons. The data stem from a study of cytomegalovirus exposure and HLA in healthy donors. The sequence derives from a woman aged 25 to 39 in good health and CMV-seronegative. The sequencing input was PBMCs.

The CDR3 reads CASSSWDLLGTYEQYF. CDR3 nucleotide sequence: TGTGCCAGCAGTTCTTGGGACTTACTGGGGACCTACGAGCAGTACTTC. J is TRBJ2-5 and V is TRBV28; a possible D gene is TRBD2 (6 bases). The assigned J gene may be wrong: the sequence end matches TRBJ2-7 better. This CDR3 spans 16 amino acids. The germline CDR1 and CDR2 sequences are MDHEN and SYDVKM.